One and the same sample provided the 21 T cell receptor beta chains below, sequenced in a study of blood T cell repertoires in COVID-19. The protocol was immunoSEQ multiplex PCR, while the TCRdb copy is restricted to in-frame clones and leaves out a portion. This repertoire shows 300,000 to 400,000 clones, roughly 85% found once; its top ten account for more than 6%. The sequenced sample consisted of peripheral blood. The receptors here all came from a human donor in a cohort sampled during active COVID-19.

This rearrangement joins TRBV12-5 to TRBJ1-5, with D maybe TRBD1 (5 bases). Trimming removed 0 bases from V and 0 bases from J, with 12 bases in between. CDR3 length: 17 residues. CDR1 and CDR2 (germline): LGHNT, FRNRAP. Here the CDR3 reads CASGLVRDSYSNQPQHF. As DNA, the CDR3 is TGTGCTAGTGGTTTGGTACGAGACAGTTATAGCAATCAGCCCCAGCATTTT.

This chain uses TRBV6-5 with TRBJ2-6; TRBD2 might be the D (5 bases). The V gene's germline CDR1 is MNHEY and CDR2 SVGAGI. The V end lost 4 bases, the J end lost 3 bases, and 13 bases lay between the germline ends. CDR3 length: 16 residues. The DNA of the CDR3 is TGTGCCAGCAGTTTAAGGAGTGGAGGTGGGGCCAACGTCCTGACTTTC. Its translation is CASSLRSGGGANVLTF.

CDR3 nucleotide sequence: TGCGCCAGCAGCTCGTGGACAGTTACATCCTACAATGAGCAGTTCTTC. Its protein product is CASSSWTVTSYNEQFF. The chain combines TRBV5-1 with TRBJ2-1; tentative D call: TRBD1 (6 bases). V lost 3 bases to trimming and J lost 1 base, with 14 bases between them. CDR1 is SGHRS and CDR2 is YFSETQ in the germline V gene. The length of the CDR3 is 16 residues.

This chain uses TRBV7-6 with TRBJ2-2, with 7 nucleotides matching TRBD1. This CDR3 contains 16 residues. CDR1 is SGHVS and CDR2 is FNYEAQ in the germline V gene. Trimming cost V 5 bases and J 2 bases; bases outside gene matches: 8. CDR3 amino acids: CASSTPGQPNTGELFF. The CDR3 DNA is TGTGCCAGCAGCACACCGGGACAGCCAAACACCGGGGAGCTGTTTTTT.

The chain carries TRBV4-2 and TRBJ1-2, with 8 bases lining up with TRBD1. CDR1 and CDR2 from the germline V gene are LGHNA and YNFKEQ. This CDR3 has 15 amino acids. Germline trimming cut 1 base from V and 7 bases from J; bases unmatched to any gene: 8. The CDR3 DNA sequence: TGTGCCAGCAGCCAAGCGCAACAGGGGGGGATTGGCTACACCTTC. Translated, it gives CASSQAQQGGIGYTF.

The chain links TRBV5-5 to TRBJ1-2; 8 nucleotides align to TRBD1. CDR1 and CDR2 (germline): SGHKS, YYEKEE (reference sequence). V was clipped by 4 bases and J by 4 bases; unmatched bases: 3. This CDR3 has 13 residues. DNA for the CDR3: TGTGCCAGCAGCCGGGACAGGATCTATGGCTACACCTTC. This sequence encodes CASSRDRIYGYTF.

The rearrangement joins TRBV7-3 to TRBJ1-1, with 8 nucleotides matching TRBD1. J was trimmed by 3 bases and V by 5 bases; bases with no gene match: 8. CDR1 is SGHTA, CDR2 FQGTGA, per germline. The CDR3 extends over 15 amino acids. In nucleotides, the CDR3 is TGTGCCAGCAGCCCGGGGACAGGAGTACACACTGAAGCTTTCTTT. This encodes CASSPGTGVHTEAFF.

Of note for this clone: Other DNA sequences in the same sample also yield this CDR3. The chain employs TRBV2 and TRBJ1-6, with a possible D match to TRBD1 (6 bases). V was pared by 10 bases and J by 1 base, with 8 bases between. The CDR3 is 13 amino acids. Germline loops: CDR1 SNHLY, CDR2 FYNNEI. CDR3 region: CATGESYNSPLHF. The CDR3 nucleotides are TGTGCCACAGGGGAATCCTATAATTCACCCCTCCACTTT.

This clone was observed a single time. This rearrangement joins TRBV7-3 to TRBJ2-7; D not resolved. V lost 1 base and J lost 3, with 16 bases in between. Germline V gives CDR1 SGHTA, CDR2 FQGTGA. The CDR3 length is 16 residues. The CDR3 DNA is TGTGCCAGCAGCTTAAAATATACCCCGCGGAGCTACGAGCAGTACTTC. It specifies CASSLKYTPRSYEQYF.

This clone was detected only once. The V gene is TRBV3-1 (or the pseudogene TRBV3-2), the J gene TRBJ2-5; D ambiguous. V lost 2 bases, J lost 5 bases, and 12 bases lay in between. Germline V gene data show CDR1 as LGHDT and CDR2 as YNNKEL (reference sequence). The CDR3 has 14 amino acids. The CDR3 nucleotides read TGTGCCAGCAGCCAAAAAAGGAGTCTGGAGACCCAGTACTTC. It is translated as CASSQKRSLETQYF.

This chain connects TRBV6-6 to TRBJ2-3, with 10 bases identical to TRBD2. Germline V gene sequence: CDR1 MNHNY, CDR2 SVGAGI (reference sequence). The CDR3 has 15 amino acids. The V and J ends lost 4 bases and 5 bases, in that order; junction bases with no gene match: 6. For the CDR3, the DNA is TGTGCCAGCAGTTTAGCGGGGGGCCGTGGAGATACGCAGTATTTT. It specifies CASSLAGGRGDTQYF.

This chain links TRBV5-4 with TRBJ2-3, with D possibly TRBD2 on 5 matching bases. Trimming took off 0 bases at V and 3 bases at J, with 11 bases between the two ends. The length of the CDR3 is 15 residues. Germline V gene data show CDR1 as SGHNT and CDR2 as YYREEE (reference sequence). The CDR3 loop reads CASSLELDGTDTQYF. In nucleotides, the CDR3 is TGTGCCAGCAGCTTGGAACTAGACGGTACAGATACGCAGTATTTT.

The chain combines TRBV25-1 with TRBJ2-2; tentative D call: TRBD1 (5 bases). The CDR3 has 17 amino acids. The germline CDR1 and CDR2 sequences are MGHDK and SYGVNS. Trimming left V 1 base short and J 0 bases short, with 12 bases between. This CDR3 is CASSELGRESNTGELFF. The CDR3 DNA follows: TGTGCCAGCAGTGAATTAGGCAGGGAATCGAACACCGGGGAGCTGTTTTTT.

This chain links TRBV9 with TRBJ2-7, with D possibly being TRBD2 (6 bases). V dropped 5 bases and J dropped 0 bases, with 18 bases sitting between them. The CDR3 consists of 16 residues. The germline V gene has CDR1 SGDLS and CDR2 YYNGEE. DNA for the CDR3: TGTGCCAGCAGTTCCGGGACGGGGAGGAGCTCCTACGAGCAGTACTTC. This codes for CASSSGTGRSSYEQYF.

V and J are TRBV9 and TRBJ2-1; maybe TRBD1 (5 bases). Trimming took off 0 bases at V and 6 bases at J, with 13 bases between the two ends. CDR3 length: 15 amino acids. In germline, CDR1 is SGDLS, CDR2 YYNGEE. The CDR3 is CASSVGWGLSNEQFF. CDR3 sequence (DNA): TGTGCCAGCAGCGTAGGCTGGGGCCTAAGCAATGAGCAGTTCTTC.

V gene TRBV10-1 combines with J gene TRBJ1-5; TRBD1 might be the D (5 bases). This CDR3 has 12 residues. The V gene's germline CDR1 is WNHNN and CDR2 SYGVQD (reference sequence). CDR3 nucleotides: TGCGCTACTAAACAGGCTTATCAGCCCCAGCATTTT. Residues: CATKQAYQPQHF.

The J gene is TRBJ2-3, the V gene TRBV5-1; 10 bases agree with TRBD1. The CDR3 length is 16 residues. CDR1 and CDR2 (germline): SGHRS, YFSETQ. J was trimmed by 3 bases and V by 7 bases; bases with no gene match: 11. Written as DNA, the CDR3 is TGCGCCAGCTCCTATCCGGGACAGGGGAGGACAGATACGCAGTATTTT. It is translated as CASSYPGQGRTDTQYF.

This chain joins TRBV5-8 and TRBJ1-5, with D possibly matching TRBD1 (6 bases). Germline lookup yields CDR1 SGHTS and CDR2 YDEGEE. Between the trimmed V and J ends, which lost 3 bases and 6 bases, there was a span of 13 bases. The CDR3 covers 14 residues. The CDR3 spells CASSSRDNIQPQHF. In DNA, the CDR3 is TGTGCCAGCAGCTCCCGGGACAACATTCAGCCCCAGCATTTT.

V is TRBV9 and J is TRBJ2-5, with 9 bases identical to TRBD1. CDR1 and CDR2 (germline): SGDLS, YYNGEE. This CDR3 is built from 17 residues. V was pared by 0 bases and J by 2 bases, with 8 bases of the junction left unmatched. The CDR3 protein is CASSVGGTGSLQETQYF. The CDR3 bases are TGTGCCAGCAGCGTAGGGGGGACAGGGAGTCTTCAAGAGACCCAGTACTTC.

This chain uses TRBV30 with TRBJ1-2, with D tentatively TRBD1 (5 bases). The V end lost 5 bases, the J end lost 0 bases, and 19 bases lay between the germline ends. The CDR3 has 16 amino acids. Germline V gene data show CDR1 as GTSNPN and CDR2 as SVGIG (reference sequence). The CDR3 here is CAWSVTYRIANYGYTF. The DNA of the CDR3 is TGTGCCTGGTCAGTAACCTACAGGATAGCTAACTATGGCTACACCTTC. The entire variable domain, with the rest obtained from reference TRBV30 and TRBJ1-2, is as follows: SQTIHQWPATLVQPVGSPLSLECTVEGTSNPNLYWYRQAAGRGLQLLFYSVGIGQISSEVPQNLSASRPQDRQFILSSKKLLLSDSGFYLCAWSVTYRIANYGYTFGSGTRLTVV.

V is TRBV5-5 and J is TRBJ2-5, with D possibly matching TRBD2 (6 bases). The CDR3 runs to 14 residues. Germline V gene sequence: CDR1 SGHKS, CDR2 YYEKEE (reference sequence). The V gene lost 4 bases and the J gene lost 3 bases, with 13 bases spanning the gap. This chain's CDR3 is CASSAGTLEETQYF. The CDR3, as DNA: TGTGCCAGCAGCGCGGGGACGCTGGAAGAGACCCAGTACTTC.